The 2 T cell receptor beta chains listed next were all sequenced from one sample in a study of tumor-infiltrating lymphocytes in primary liver carcinoma. From around 520 ng of total RNA, TCR beta-specific cDNA was reverse-transcribed using a constant-region primer. It was through three nested multiplex PCR rounds of slightly modified ARM-PCR that TCR beta libraries arose. Each of the first two PCR rounds ran roughly 9 cycles with TRBV1-TRBV30 forward and C-beta reverse primers. In TCRdb, the multiplex PCR reads were re-called with MiXCR into one record per CDR3 protein. The repertoire has approximately 330,000 distinct CDR3 sequences, less than 70% of them found once; the top ten carry approximately 5.9%. Germline DNA was also extracted, and blood RNA was taken from unsorted whole blood. The sequenced sample was peripheral blood. All receptors derive from a man in his forties or fifties with primary liver carcinoma and hepatitis B virus infection.

This clonotype was seen many times. The V and J genes are TRBV14 and TRBJ2-2; D is undetermined. Germline V gives CDR1 SGHDN, CDR2 FVKESK. Trimming left V 4 bases short and J 4 bases short, with 7 bases between. CDR3 length: 13 amino acids. The CDR3 DNA is TGTGCCAGCAGCCCTCTGCTCACCGGGGAGCTGTTTTTT. Translating gives CASSPLLTGELFF.

As concerns this clonotype: This clone may be a read error of a much larger clone one base away. J is TRBJ2-1 and V is TRBV4-2, with D perhaps TRBD1 or TRBD2 (5 bases each). Germline V CDR1 and CDR2: LGHNA, YNFKEQ. This CDR3 is 17 amino acids long. CDR3: CGSSQDGGAGRGNEQFF. The CDR3 nucleotides are TGTGGCAGCAGCCAGGATGGCGGAGCAGGGAGAGGCAATGAGCAGTTCTTC.